This TCR beta chain emerged from a study of cytomegalovirus exposure and HLA in healthy donors. The V end lost 4 bases, the J end lost 1 base, and 10 bases lay between the germline ends. The CDR3 sequence is 14 residues long. Germline-derived CDR1 and CDR2 are GTSNPN and SVGIG (reference sequence). The primer mix had 60 Vbeta and 13 Jbeta primers. Libraries were prepared by immunoSEQ multiplex PCR; TCRdb keeps only in-frame clonotypes and omits some of them. This table holds approximately 110,000 clones. Study results and caveats: Later work found that TCR association rates differed between HLA loci; DRB1 had the most and HLA-C the fewest. Most CMV-associated TCR beta chains appeared HLA-restricted in a later analysis. Presence/absence analyses took donor sequencing depth as roughly uniform.

A remark on this clone: Its antigen is still unknown.

Sequencing input: PBMCs. The TCR sequence derives from a young man in good health and CMV-seronegative. J is TRBJ2-2 and V is TRBV30; TRBD1 is a possible D gene (5 bases). The CDR3 is CAWIRDLNTGELFF. The CDR3 nucleotides read TGTGCCTGGATCAGGGATTTGAACACCGGGGAGCTGTTTTTT. Drawing the rest from reference TRBV30 and TRBJ2-2, the complete variable domain is SQTIHQWPATLVQPVGSPLSLECTVEGTSNPNLYWYRQAAGRGLQLLFYSVGIGQISSEVPQNLSASRPQDRQFILSSKKLLLSDSGFYLCAWIRDLNTGELFFGEGSRLTVL.